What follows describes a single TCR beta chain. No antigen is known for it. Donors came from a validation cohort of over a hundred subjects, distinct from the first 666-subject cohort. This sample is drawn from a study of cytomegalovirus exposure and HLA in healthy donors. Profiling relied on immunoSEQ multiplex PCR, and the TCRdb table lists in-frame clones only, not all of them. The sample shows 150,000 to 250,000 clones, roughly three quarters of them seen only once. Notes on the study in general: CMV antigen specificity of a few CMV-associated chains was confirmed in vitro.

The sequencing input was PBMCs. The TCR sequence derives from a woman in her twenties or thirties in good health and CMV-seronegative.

DNA of the CDR3: TGCGCCCTCGAGGGGGGGATCTACGAGCAGTACTTC. This gives the protein CALEGGIYEQYF. The V gene is TRBV5-1, the J gene TRBJ2-7, with D possibly matching TRBD2 (7 bases). The CDR3 loop spans 12 amino acids. Per germline, CDR1 SGHRS and CDR2 YFSETQ. V shed 10 bases and J shed 3 bases, with 14 bases lying between them.